This T cell receptor (beta chain) was documented in a study of blood T cell repertoires in COVID-19 (dated by TCRdb to between 2020 and 2021). A note on the overall study: Samples covering the acute and convalescent phases of COVID-19 were provided by collaborators in the United States, Italy and Spain. Where available, HLA class I and class II types were obtained from metadata supplied by the sample provider rather than from assay-based typing. The material from the prospective study consisted of cDNA or gDNA derived from T cells, B-cell-depleted T cells, or PBMCs. The repertoires were made available in a free public database intended to serve as a resource for research on the immune response to SARS-CoV-2. The samples were drawn from two sources: the first 160 participants of the ongoing ImmuneRACE study, and 1,000 to 1,500 subjects contributed by 6 global collaborators. Nearly every sample came with metadata listing a de-identified subject ID, COVID-19 status, age in years and sex. Subjects who had been exposed to COVID-19, were actively infected with it, or had recovered from it provided the deeply sampled blood TCRbeta repertoires that made up the dataset.

In the case of this clone: Its cognate antigen has yet to be identified. No much larger clonotype is one base removed from it; base qualities were not supplied.

What the study reported, not specific to this receptor: How much clinical and demographic metadata was included differed by source and by participant, and the metadata was provided uncurated.

Enrolling through a virtual design, the prospective study's participants ranged in age from roughly 18 to 95 years and lived across approximately 25 United States geographic areas. In the prospective study, participants were assigned to cohorts based on the clinical history participants reported in a screening survey and a study questionnaire. For ImmuneRACE Cohort 3, a participant was defined as recovered based on two consecutive negative NP/OP PCR tests, clearance by a healthcare professional, or resolution of symptoms. Each participant in the prospective study had whole blood, serum and a nasopharyngeal or oropharyngeal swab collected by mobile phlebotomists. Over a roughly 2-month period, participants in the prospective study had the option of providing additional blood draws and questionnaires. Prospective study blood samples were shipped either frozen or at room temperature before DNA extraction.

The germline V gene encodes CDR1 MDHEN and CDR2 SYDVKM. Trimming takes 6 bases from V and 2 bases from J, and the germline ends sit 7 bases apart. From the cysteine up to the phenylalanine, the CDR3 has a length of 13 residues. Of all the DNA, just the CDR3 is kept, 39 bases in frame from base 1. TCRbeta CDR3 regions were amplified from genomic DNA using the immunoSEQ Assay, a bias-controlled multiplex PCR. The original methods were these. Nucleated cell counts per sample were estimated from amplification of reference gene primers within the assay. To quantify the absolute abundance of each unique TCRbeta CDR3 rearrangement, sequence reads were collapsed and filtered. For each sample, productive Simpson clonality was calculated as the square root of Simpson's diversity index across productive rearrangements. TCRdb stores this immuneACCESS table with in-frame sequences only. Part of the clones is absent; in the studies checked, under half of the shortfall reflects unresolved V genes, and no reason is known for the rest. D and trimming come from the DNA, and the V and J calls and clone size come from that table. Recorded for this sample are 200,000 to 250,000 clones; nearly 90% of them occurred a single time. The ten largest account for under 14% of the sample.

The chain uses TRBV28 and TRBJ2-2, with no reliable assignment of the D segment. The sample was PBMCs or T cells enriched from blood (not recorded which). This TCR was recovered from a man aged 25-45 years who had recovered from COVID-19. This receptor carries the CDR3 CASSLTNTGELFF. The DNA is as follows: TGTGCCAGCAGCCTAACTAACACCGGGGAGCTGTTTTTT. With all but the CDR3 taken from the reference TRBV28 and TRBJ2-2 genes, the full variable domain is: DVKVTQSSRYLVKRTGEKVFLECVQDMDHENMFWYRQDPGLGLRLIYFSYDVKMKEKGDIPEGYSVSREKKERFSLILESASTNQTSMYLCASSLTNTGELFFGEGSRLTVL.